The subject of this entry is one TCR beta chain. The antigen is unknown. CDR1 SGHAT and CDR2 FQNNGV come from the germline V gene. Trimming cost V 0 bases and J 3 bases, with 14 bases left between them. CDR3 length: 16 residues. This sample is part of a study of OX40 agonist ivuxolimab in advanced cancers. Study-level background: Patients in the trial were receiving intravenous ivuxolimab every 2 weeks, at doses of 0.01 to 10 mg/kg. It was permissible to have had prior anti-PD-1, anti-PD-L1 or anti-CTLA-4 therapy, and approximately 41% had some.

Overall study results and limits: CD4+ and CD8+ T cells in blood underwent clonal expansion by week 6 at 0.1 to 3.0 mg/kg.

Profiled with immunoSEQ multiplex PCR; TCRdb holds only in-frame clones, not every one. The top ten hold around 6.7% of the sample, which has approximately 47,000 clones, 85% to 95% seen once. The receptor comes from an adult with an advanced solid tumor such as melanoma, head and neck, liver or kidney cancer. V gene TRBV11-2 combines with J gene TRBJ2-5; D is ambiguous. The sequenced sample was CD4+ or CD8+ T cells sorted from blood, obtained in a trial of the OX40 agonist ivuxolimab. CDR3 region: CASSLDSGLEKETQYF. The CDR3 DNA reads TGTGCCAGCAGCTTAGATTCTGGCCTAGAGAAAGAGACCCAGTACTTC. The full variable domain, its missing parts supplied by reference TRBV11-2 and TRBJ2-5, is EAGVAQSPRYKIIEKRQSVAFWCNPISGHATLYWYQQILGQGPKLLIQFQNNGVVDDSQLPKDRFSAERLKGVDSTLKIQPAKLEDSAVYLCASSLDSGLEKETQYFGPGTRLLVL.